These 16 T cell receptor beta chains were sequenced from one sample in a study of response to subunit inactivated influenza vaccine. TCRdb called the RT-PCR reads again in MiXCR, with one record for every CDR3 protein. This sample has hundreds of thousands of distinct CDR3 sequences, with about 18% found just once. Sequencing was performed on PBMCs from blood, taken about 5 days after vaccination. The source is a man in his fifties who received an inactivated influenza vaccine.

This clonotype has more than one count but fewer than ten. The chain uses TRBV2 and TRBJ2-7; D is tentatively TRBD1 or TRBD2 (5 bases each). From germline, CDR1 is SNHLY and CDR2 FYNNEI. This CDR3 is 12 amino acids long. V was cut by 7 bases and J by 7 bases, with 14 bases left in between. The DNA of the CDR3 is TGTGCCAGCACCCTAGCAGGGCGGGAGCAGTACTTC. Translated, it gives CASTLAGREQYF. Full variable domain (missing parts from reference TRBV2 and TRBJ2-7): EPEVTQTPSHQVTQMGQEVILRCVPISNHLYFYWYRQILGQKVEFLVSFYNNEISEKSEIFDDQFSVERPDGSNFTLKIRSTKLEDSAMYFCASTLAGREQYFGPGTRLTVT.

The V gene is TRBV7-6, the J gene TRBJ1-4; possibly TRBD1 for D (6 bases). Per the germline V gene, CDR1 is SGHVS and CDR2 is FNYEAQ. The CDR3 spans 16 residues. With 1 base removed from V and 7 bases from J, the gap between germline ends came to 16 bases. The CDR3 DNA follows: TGTGCCAGCAGCTTAGAAGGGGGGGGATCCTTTGAAAAACTGTTTTTT. The encoded protein is CASSLEGGGSFEKLFF.

The chain uses TRBV10-3 and TRBJ2-2; 7 bases map to TRBD2. Germline values: CDR1 ENHRY, CDR2 SYGVKD. This CDR3 spans 15 amino acids. J lost 1 base, V lost 6 bases, and 5 bases had no gene match. CDR3 bases: TGTGCCATCAGACCCGGGACTATGAACACCGGGGAGCTGTTTTTT. Translation gives CAIRPGTMNTGELFF.

In its sample, this clonotype was seen a few times. The chain carries TRBV24-1 and TRBJ2-5; 7 nucleotides align to TRBD1. Per the germline V gene, CDR1 is KGHDR and CDR2 is SFDVKD. V dropped 4 bases and J dropped 0; count of bases not matched to a gene: 10. The CDR3 is 17 residues long. The CDR3 loop is CATSETGTVMYQETQYF. The CDR3 DNA follows: TGTGCCACCAGTGAGACCGGGACAGTTATGTACCAAGAGACCCAGTACTTC.

The chain recombines TRBV11-2 with TRBJ2-7; 9 bases fit TRBD2. Trimming at V came to 5 bases and at J to 4 bases, leaving 6 bases not matched to a gene. CDR3 length equals 14 residues. The germline CDR1 and CDR2 sequences are SGHAT and FQNNGV. The DNA of the CDR3 is TGTGCCAGCAGCCATAGCGGGAGAAGTTACGAGCAGTACTTC. Amino acid sequence: CASSHSGRSYEQYF.

There are a few counts of this clonotype. This chain joins TRBV7-9 and TRBJ2-1, with a possible D match to TRBD1 (5 bases). This CDR3 spans 11 amino acids. Germline values: CDR1 SEHNR, CDR2 FQNEAQ (reference sequence). The CDR3 protein is CGTLSYNEQFF. In DNA, the CDR3 is TGTGGGACATTGTCCTACAATGAGCAGTTCTTC.

Written as DNA, the CDR3 is TGCAGTGCTAGAAAACGGGCAGCCAATTCCTACGAGCAGTACTTC. This sequence encodes CSARKRAANSYEQYF. The gene calls are TRBV20-1 and TRBJ2-7; D is ambiguous. V shed 2 bases and J shed 1 base, with 15 bases lying between them. Germline values: CDR1 DFQATT, CDR2 SNEGSKA (reference sequence). The CDR3 length is 15 residues.

The V call is TRBV7-9, the J call TRBJ1-1; D gene uncertain. CDR1 is SEHNR and CDR2 is FQNEAQ in the germline V gene (reference sequence). V was trimmed by 6 bases and J by 3 bases, leaving 14 bases between them. CDR3 length: 14 amino acids. The CDR3 DNA sequence: TGTGCCAGCAGTCCCGATACTAGGTACACTGAAGCTTTCTTT. This translates into CASSPDTRYTEAFF.

V and J are TRBV29-1 and TRBJ2-3; 7 nucleotides align to TRBD1. The V and J ends lost 4 bases and 1 base, in that order; junction bases with no gene match: 2. CDR3 size: 13 residues. Germline V CDR1 and CDR2: SQVTM, ANQGSEA. The CDR3 nucleotides read TGCAGCGTTGCCGGGACAGGCACAGATACGCAGTATTTT. Translating it yields CSVAGTGTDTQYF.

This chain joins TRBV20-1 and TRBJ2-1; 7 bases match TRBD2. The germline CDR1 and CDR2 sequences are DFQATT and SNEGSKA (reference sequence). The trim removed 8 bases at V and 8 bases at J, leaving 12 bases unmatched. This CDR3 region has 13 residues. The CDR3 DNA follows: TGCAGTTGGGGACTACAAGTCTTACATGAGCAGTTCTTC. This encodes CSWGLQVLHEQFF.

Here the CDR3 DNA reads TGTGCCAGCACAGGGGGGCCCGTCTATGGCTACACCTTC. It translates to CASTGGPVYGYTF. The gene calls are TRBV2 and TRBJ1-2; 7 positions match TRBD1. CDR3 length: 13 residues. V trimming: 7 bases; J trimming: 4 bases; junction bases outside the gene matches: 6. The germline V gene has CDR1 SNHLY and CDR2 FYNNEI. Full variable domain (remainder filled in from reference TRBV2 and TRBJ1-2): EPEVTQTPSHQVTQMGQEVILRCVPISNHLYFYWYRQILGQKVEFLVSFYNNEISEKSEIFDDQFSVERPDGSNFTLKIRSTKLEDSAMYFCASTGGPVYGYTFGSGTRLTVV.

This clonotype occurred a few times. The rearrangement joins TRBV11-2 to TRBJ2-1; 12 positions match TRBD2. The germline CDR1 and CDR2 sequences are SGHAT and FQNNGV. The CDR3 length is 18 residues. Trimming removed 1 base from V and 5 bases from J; junction bases left unmatched: 9. The CDR3 DNA sequence: TGTGCCAGCAGCTTAGGCGTCTCGACTAGCGGGAGACACAATGAGCAGTTCTTC. Residues: CASSLGVSTSGRHNEQFF.

This chain links TRBV7-6 with TRBJ2-5; 12 bases align to TRBD2. J gave up 5 bases and V 0 bases, and 1 base lay outside the gene matches. The length of the CDR3 is 15 residues. Germline CDR1 and CDR2: SGHVS and FNYEAQ. For the CDR3, the DNA is TGTGCCAGCAGCTTAGCTGGACTAGCGGGGGAGACCCAGTACTTC. Its translation: CASSLAGLAGETQYF.

In this sample, this clonotype turned up a few times. The CDR3 is CASGGSWVEAFF. The CDR3 DNA sequence: TGTGCCAGCGGGGGCAGCTGGGTTGAAGCTTTCTTT. The chain combines TRBV2 with TRBJ1-1, with TRBD1 as a possible D gene (6 bases). V lost 8 bases and J lost 7, with 14 bases in between. Germline assignment: CDR1 SNHLY and CDR2 FYNNEI. This CDR3 region has 12 residues.

The chain couples TRBV10-3 to TRBJ1-5; D possibly corresponds to TRBD1 (5 bases). V lost 5 bases and J lost 4, with 12 bases in between. CDR1 is ENHRY and CDR2 is SYGVKD in the germline V gene. The CDR3 spans 14 residues. The CDR3 DNA is TGTGCCATCAGTAGCCAGGGCAAGAATCAGCCCCAGCATTTT. It specifies CAISSQGKNQPQHF.

The gene calls are TRBV3-1 and TRBJ2-7, with D maybe TRBD1 (6 bases). The CDR3 sequence is 15 residues long. Trimming took 0 bases from V and 3 from J, leaving 12 bases between them. In germline, CDR1 is LGHDT, CDR2 YNNKEL (reference sequence). CDR3 sequence: CASSQEGGYYYEQYF. The CDR3 DNA reads as TGTGCCAGCAGCCAAGAAGGGGGATACTACTACGAGCAGTACTTC.